This TCR beta chain was identified during a study of PD-1 blockade in classical Hodgkin lymphoma. CDR3 length equals 15 residues. The V gene's germline CDR1 is SGDLS and CDR2 YYNGEE. V was clipped by 5 bases and J by 2 bases; unmatched bases: 4. Described time point: cycle 4 day 1 (C4D1), after five to seven weeks of nivolumab. After autologous stem cell transplantation all patients relapsed, and prior brentuximab vedotin exposure differed between cohorts. The study recorded best responses of complete response, partial response or progressive disease. This clone was detected only once. This table comes from immunoSEQ multiplex PCR, and its TCRdb copy is limited to in-frame clones, with some not included. The sample yields about 90,000 clones, 75% to 95% seen once.

J is TRBJ2-1 and V is TRBV9, with 10 bases matching TRBD2. This specimen was peripheral blood mononuclear cells (PBMCs), taken before the fourth cycle of nivolumab. The TCR sequence derives from a human donor with classical Hodgkin lymphoma. CDR3 loop: CASSDTSGAYNEQFF. Written as DNA, the CDR3 is TGTGCCAGCAGTGATACTAGCGGGGCCTACAATGAGCAGTTCTTC. Full variable domain (missing parts from reference TRBV9 and TRBJ2-1): DSGVTQTPKHLITATGQRVTLRCSPRSGDLSVYWYQQSLDQGLQFLIQYYNGEERAKGNILERFSAQQFPDLHSELNLSSLELGDSALYFCASSDTSGAYNEQFFGPGTRLTVL.